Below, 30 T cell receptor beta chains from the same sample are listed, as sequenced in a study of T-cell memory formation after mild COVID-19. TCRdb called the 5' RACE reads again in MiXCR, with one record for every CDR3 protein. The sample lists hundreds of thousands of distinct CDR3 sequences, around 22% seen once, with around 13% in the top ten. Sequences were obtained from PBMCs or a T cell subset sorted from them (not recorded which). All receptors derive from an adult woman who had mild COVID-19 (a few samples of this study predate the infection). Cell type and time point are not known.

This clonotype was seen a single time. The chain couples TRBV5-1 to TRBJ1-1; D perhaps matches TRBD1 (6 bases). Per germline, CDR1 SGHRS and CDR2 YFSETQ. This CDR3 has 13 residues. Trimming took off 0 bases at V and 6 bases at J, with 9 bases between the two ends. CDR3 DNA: TGCGCCAGCAGCTTGGTGGGGGGCTCTGAAGCTTTCTTT. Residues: CASSLVGGSEAFF.

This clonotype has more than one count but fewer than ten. The CDR3 here is CATSDFVGYGYTF. The CDR3 nucleotides read TGTGCCACCAGTGATTTTGTCGGATATGGCTACACCTTC. V and J are TRBV24-1 and TRBJ1-2; no reliable D call. Germline V gene data show CDR1 as KGHDR and CDR2 as SFDVKD. Trimming shortened V by 1 base and J by 5 bases, and 7 bases separated the two germline ends. This CDR3 region has 13 residues.

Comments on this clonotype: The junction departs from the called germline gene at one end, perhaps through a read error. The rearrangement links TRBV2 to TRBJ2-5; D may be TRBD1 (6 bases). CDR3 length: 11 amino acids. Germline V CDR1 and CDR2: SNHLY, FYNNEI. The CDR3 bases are TGTGCCAGCAGTGAAACCGGGACACGGCACTTC. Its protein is CASSETGTRHF.

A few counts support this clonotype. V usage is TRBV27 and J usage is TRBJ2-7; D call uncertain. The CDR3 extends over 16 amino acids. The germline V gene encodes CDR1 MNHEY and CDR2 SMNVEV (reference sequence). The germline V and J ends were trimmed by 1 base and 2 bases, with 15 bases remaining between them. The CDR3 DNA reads TGTGCCAGCAGTTTATTTGCAGGACGACGAACCTACGAGCAGTACTTC. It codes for CASSLFAGRRTYEQYF.

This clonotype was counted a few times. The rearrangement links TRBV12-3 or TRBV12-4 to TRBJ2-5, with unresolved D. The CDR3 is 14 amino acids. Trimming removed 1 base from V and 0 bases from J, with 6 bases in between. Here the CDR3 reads CASSLGLHQETQYF. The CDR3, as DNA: TGTGCCAGCAGTTTAGGGCTTCACCAAGAGACCCAGTACTTC.

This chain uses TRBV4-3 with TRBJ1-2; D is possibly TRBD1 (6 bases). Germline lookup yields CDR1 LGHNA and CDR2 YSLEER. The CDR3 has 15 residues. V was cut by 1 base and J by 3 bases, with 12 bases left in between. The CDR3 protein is CASSQASHRDYGYTF. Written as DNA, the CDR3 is TGCGCCAGCAGCCAAGCATCCCACAGGGACTATGGCTACACCTTC.

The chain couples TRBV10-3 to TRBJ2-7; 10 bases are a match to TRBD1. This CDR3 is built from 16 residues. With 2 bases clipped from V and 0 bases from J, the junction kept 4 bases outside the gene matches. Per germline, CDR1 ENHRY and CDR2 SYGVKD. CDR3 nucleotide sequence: TGTGCCATCAGTGAGGGGACAGGGGACGGCTCCTACGAGCAGTACTTC. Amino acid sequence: CAISEGTGDGSYEQYF.

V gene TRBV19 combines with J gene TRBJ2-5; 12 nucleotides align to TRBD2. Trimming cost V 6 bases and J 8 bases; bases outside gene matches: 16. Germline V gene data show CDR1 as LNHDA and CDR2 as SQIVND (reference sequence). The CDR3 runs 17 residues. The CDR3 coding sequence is TGTGCCAGTAGCCTCGCCGGGACTAGCGGGCCGGGAGCCACCCAGTACTTC. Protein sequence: CASSLAGTSGPGATQYF.

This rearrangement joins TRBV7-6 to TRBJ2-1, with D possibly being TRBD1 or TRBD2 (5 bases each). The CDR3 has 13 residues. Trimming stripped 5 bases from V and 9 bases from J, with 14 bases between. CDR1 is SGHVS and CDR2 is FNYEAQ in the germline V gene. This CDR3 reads CASSQHSGAEQFF. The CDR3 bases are TGTGCCAGCAGCCAGCATTCCGGGGCTGAGCAGTTCTTC.

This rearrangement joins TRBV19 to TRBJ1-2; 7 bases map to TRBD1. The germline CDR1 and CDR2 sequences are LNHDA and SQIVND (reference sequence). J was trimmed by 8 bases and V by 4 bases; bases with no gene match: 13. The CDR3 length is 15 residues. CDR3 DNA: TGTGCCAGTAGTACGTCGACAGGGCCGGGACACGGCTACACCTTC. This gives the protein CASSTSTGPGHGYTF. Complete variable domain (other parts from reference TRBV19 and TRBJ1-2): DGGITQSPKYLFRKEGQNVTLSCEQNLNHDAMYWYRQDPGQGLRLIYYSQIVNDFQKGDIAEGYSVSREKKESFPLTVTSAQKNPTAFYLCASSTSTGPGHGYTFGSGTRLTVV.

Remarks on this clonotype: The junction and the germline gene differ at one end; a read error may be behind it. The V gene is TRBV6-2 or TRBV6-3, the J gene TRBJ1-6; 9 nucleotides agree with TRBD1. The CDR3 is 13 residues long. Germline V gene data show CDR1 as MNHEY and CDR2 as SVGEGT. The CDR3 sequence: CASRPTTGGRLDF. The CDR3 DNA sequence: TGTGCCAGCCGACCCACGACAGGGGGAAGGTTGGACTTT.

CDR3 DNA: TGTGCCGGCGGGACAGAGCAGGCAGAGACCCAGTACTTC. Protein product: CAGGTEQAETQYF. The genes are TRBV2 and TRBJ2-5, with D possibly being TRBD1 (7 bases). V shed 11 bases and J shed 4 bases, with 17 bases lying between them. The CDR3 runs 13 residues. Germline V gene data show CDR1 as SNHLY and CDR2 as FYNNEI. The full variable domain, with the rest looked up from reference TRBV2 and TRBJ2-5, is EPEVTQTPSHQVTQMGQEVILRCVPISNHLYFYWYRQILGQKVEFLVSFYNNEISEKSEIFDDQFSVERPDGSNFTLKIRSTKLEDSAMYFCAGGTEQAETQYFGPGTRLLVL.

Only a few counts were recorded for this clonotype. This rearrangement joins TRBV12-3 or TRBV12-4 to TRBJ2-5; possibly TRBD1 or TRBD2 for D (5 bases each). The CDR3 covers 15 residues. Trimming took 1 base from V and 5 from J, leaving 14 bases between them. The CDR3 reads CASSLVGGVRETQYF. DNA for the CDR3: TGTGCCAGCAGTTTAGTTGGGGGAGTGAGGGAGACCCAGTACTTC.

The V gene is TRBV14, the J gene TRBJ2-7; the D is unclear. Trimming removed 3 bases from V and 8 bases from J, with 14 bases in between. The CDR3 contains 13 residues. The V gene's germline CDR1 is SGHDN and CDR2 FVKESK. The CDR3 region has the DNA TGTGCCAGCAGCCAGGGCTCGTCAAGACAGCAGTACTTC. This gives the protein CASSQGSSRQQYF.

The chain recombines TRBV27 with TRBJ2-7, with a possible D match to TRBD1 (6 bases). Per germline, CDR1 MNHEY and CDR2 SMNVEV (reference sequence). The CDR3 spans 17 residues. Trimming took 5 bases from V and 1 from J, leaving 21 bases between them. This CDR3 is CASSPTLPGTSSYEQYF. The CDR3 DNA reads TGTGCCAGCAGTCCGACCCTCCCCGGGACATCTTCCTACGAGCAGTACTTC.

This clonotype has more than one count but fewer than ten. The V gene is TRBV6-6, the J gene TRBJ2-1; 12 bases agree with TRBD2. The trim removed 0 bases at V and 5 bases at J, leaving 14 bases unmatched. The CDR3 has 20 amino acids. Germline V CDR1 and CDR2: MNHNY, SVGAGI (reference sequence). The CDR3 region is CASSYSSIRLAGGKDNEQFF. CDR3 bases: TGTGCCAGCAGTTACTCGAGTATCCGGCTAGCGGGGGGGAAAGACAATGAGCAGTTCTTC.

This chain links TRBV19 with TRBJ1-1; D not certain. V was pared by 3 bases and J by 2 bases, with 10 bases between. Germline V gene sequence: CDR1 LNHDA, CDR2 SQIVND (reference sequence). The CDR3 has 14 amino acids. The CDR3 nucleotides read TGTGCCAGTAGTATTATTCGCTCTAACACTGAAGCTTTCTTT. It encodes CASSIIRSNTEAFF. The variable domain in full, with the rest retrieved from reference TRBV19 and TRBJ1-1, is DGGITQSPKYLFRKEGQNVTLSCEQNLNHDAMYWYRQDPGQGLRLIYYSQIVNDFQKGDIAEGYSVSREKKESFPLTVTSAQKNPTAFYLCASSIIRSNTEAFFGQGTRLTVV.

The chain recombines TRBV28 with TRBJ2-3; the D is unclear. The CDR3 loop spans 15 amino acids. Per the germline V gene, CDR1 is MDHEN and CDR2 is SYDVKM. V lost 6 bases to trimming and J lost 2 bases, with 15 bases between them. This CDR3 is CASSIIRTFTDTQYF. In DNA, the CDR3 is TGTGCCAGCAGCATTATACGGACCTTCACAGATACGCAGTATTTT. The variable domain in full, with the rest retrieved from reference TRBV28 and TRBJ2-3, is DVKVTQSSRYLVKRTGEKVFLECVQDMDHENMFWYRQDPGLGLRLIYFSYDVKMKEKGDIPEGYSVSREKKERFSLILESASTNQTSMYLCASSIIRTFTDTQYFGPGTRLTVL.

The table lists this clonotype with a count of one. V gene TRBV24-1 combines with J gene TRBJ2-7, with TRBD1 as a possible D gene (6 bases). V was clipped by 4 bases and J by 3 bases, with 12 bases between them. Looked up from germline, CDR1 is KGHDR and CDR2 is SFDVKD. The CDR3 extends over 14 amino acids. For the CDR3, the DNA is TGTGCCACCAGTGAGGGCAGGGGTGGCTACGAGCAGTACTTC. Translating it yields CATSEGRGGYEQYF.

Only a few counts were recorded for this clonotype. CDR3 sequence: CSVARGDSYEQYF. In DNA form, the CDR3 reads TGCAGCGTTGCCCGGGGGGATTCCTACGAGCAGTACTTC. This sequence joins TRBV29-1 and TRBJ2-7; the match to TRBD2 covers 7 bases. V lost 4 bases to trimming and J lost 1 base; unmatched junction nucleotides: 4. CDR3 length: 13 amino acids. Germline CDR1 and CDR2: SQVTM and ANQGSEA.

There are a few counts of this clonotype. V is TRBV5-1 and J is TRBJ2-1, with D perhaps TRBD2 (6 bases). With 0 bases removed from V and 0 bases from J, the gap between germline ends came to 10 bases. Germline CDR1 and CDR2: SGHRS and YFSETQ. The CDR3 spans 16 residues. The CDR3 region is CASSLAGGDSYNEQFF. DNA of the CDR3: TGCGCCAGCAGCTTGGCCGGCGGGGACTCCTACAATGAGCAGTTCTTC. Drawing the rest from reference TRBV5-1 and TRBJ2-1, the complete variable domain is KAGVTQTPRYLIKTRGQQVTLSCSPISGHRSVSWYQQTPGQGLQFLFEYFSETQRNKGNFPGRFSGRQFSNSRSEMNVSTLELGDSALYLCASSLAGGDSYNEQFFGPGTRLTVL.

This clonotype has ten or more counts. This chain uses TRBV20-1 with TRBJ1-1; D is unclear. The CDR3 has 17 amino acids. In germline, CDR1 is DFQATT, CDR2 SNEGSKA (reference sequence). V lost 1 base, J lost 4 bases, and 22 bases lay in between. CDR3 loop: CSARGSLRTAEGTEAFF. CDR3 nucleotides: TGCAGTGCTAGAGGGTCCTTGCGGACCGCCGAAGGCACTGAAGCTTTCTTT.

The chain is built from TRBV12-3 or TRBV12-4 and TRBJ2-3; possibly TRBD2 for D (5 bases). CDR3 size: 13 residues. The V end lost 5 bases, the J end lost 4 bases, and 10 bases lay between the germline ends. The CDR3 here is CASSPERPDTQYF. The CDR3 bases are TGTGCCAGCAGTCCCGAGCGGCCAGATACGCAGTATTTT.

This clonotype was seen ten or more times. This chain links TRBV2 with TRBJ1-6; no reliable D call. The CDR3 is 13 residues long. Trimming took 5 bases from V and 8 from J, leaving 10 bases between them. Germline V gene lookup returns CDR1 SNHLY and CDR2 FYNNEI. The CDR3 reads CASSLGLYSPLHF. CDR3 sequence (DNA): TGTGCCAGCAGTTTAGGACTGTATTCACCCCTCCACTTT.

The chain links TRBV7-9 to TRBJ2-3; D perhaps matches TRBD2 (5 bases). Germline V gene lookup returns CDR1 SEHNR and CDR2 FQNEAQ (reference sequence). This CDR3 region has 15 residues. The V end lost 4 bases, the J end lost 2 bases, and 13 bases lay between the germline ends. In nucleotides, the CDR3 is TGTGCCAGCAGCTACTTAGCGAGCCCCACAGATACGCAGTATTTT. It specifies CASSYLASPTDTQYF. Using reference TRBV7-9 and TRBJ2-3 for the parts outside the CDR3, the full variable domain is DTGVSQNPRHKITKRGQNVTFRCDPISEHNRLYWYRQTLGQGPEFLTYFQNEAQLEKSRLLSDRFSAERPKGSFSTLEIQRTEQGDSAMYLCASSYLASPTDTQYFGPGTRLTVL.

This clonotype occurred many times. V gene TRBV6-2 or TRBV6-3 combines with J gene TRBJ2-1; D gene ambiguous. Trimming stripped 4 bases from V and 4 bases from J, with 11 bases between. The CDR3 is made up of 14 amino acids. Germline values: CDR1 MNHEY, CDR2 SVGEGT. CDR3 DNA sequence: TGTGCCAGCAGTTGGGTGGGAAGGTACAATGAGCAGTTCTTC. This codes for CASSWVGRYNEQFF.

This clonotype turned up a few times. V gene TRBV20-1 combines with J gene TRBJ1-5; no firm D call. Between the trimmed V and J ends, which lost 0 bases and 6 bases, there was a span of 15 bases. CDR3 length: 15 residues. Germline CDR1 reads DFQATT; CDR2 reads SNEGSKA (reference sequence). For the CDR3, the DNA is TGCAGTGCTAGAGAGGATATTCCCTCGGGTCAGCCCCAGCATTTT. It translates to CSAREDIPSGQPQHF.

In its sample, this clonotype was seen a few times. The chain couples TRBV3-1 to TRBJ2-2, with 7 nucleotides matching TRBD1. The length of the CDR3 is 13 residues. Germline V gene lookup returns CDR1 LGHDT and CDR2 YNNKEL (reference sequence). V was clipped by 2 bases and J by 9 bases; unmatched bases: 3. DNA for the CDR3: TGTGCCAGCAGCCAAATAGGGGGCCGGGAGCTGTTTTTT. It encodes CASSQIGGRELFF. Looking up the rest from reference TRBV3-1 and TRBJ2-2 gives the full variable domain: DTAVSQTPKYLVTQMGNDKSIKCEQNLGHDTMYWYKQDSKKFLKIMFSYNNKELIINETVPNRFSPKSPDKAHLNLHINSLELGDSAVYFCASSQIGGRELFFGEGSRLTVL.

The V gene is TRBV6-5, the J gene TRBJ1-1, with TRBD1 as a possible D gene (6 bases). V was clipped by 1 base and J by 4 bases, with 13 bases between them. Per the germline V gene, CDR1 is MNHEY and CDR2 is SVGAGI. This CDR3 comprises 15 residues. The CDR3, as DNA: TGTGCCAGCAGTTACTACGGCAGGGGAGGCACTGAAGCTTTCTTT. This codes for CASSYYGRGGTEAFF.

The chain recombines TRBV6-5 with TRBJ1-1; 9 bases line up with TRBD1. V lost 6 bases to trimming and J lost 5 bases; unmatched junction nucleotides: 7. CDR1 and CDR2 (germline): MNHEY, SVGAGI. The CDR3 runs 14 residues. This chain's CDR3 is CASRIDRGGTEAFF. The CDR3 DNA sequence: TGTGCCAGCAGGATCGACAGGGGGGGGACTGAAGCTTTCTTT.